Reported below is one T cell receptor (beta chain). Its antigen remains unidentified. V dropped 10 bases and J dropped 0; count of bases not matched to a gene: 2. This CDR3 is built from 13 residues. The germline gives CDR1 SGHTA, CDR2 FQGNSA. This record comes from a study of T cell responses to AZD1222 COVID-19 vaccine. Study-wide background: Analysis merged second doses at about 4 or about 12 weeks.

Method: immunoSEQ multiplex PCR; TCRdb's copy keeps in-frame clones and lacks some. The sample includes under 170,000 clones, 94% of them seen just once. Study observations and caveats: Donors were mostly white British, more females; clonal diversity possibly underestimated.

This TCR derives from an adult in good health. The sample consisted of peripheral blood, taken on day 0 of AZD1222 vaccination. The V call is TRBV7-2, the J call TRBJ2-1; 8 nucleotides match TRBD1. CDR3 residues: CATGQGSYNEQFF. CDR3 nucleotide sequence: TGTGCCACCGGACAGGGCTCCTACAATGAGCAGTTCTTC.